This T cell receptor beta chain is from a study of cytomegalovirus exposure and HLA in healthy donors. General study points: In vitro experiments confirmed that a few CMV-associated chains were specific for CMV antigens. Later analysis suggested links between common viral pathogens and several top significant clusters. Another analysis was done later, and it associated approximately 18,000 TCR beta sequences with HLA alleles at 0.05 false discovery rate.

The V gene end was trimmed by 5 bases and the J gene end by 6 bases; junction bases not matched to a gene: 7. Germline CDR1 and CDR2: SGHTA and FQGNSA. This CDR3 spans 13 amino acids. This clone has only a few counts. Its antigen is as yet unknown. In the PCR, 60 Vbeta and 13 Jbeta primers were used. Profiling relied on immunoSEQ multiplex PCR, and the TCRdb table lists in-frame clones only, not all of them. The sample lists about 82,000 clones, 10% seen once, with about 25% in the top ten. This chain uses TRBV7-2 with TRBJ2-7, with 7 positions matching TRBD1. Source material: PBMCs. The clonotype was recovered from a man between 60 and 75 years old in good health and CMV-seropositive. CDR3 sequence (DNA): TGTGCCAGCAGCGCTTACAGGGGTGCCGAGCAGTACTTC. Protein product: CASSAYRGAEQYF.